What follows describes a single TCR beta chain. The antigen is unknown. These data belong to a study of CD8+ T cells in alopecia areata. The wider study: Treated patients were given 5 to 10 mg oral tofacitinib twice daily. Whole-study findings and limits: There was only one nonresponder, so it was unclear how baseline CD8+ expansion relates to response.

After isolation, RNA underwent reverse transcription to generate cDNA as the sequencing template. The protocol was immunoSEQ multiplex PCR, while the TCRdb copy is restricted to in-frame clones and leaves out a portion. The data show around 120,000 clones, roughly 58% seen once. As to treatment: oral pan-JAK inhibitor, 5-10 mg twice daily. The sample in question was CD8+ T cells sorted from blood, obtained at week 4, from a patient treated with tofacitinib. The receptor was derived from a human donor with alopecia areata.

CDR3 bases: TGTGCCAGCAGTTTATTGTCTGGGGCCAACGTCCTGACTTTC. Its translation is CASSLLSGANVLTF. V is TRBV27 and J is TRBJ2-6; D gene uncertain. Germline CDR1 and CDR2: MNHEY and SMNVEV (reference sequence). The V end was cut by 1 base, the J end by 1 base, with 2 bases between. The CDR3 contains 14 residues.